This T cell receptor (beta chain) appears in the sequencing data of a study of blood T cell repertoires in COVID-19. In the study overall: COVID-19 samples, acute and convalescent, were from the United States, Italy and Spain. PBMCs, B-cell-depleted T cells, or T cells were the source of the cDNA or gDNA that made up the material.

Original handling: Counts of nucleated cells, estimated from reference gene primer amplification, were obtained. Sequenced by immunoSEQ multiplex PCR; TCRdb stores in-frame clones only, minus some. D and trimming come from the DNA, and the V and J calls and clone size come from that table. Here the sample spans 72,000 or so clones, about 81% being singletons. Germline V gene lookup returns CDR1 SGHRS and CDR2 YFSETQ. Losses at the gene ends were 3 bases for V and 1 base for J; bases not matched to a gene: 2. The CDR3 is 15 amino acids. This TCR came from a human donor in a cohort sampled during active COVID-19. The sequenced sample was peripheral blood. V gene TRBV5-1 combines with J gene TRBJ1-5, with 9 nucleotides matching TRBD1. CDR3 nucleotides: TGCGCCAGCAGCTGGACAGGGGCCAGCAATCAGCCCCAGCATTTT. Amino acids: CASSWTGASNQPQHF.